This TCR beta chain comes out of a study of T cell responses to AZD1222 COVID-19 vaccine. With 5 bases clipped from V and 1 base from J, the junction kept 7 bases outside the gene matches. The CDR3 runs to 15 residues. Germline CDR1 and CDR2: LGHDT and YNNKEL (reference sequence). Repertoires were generated with immunoSEQ multiplex PCR, while TCRdb's copy carries only in-frame clones and drops some. The sample has fewer than 200,000 clones; more than 70% are singletons. The chain couples TRBV3-1 (or the pseudogene TRBV3-2) to TRBJ1-1, with 7 bases fitting TRBD1. The receptor comes from an adult who received the AZD1222 COVID-19 vaccine. Sequencing was performed on peripheral blood, taken 28 days after the second AZD1222 dose. The DNA for the CDR3 is TGTGCCAGCAGCTCAACGGACAGGACGAACACTGAAGCTTTCTTT. Encoded protein: CASSSTDRTNTEAFF.